One and the same sample provided the 20 T cell receptor beta chains below, sequenced in a study of blood T cell repertoires in COVID-19. Some clones are missing from TCRdb's copy, which holds only in-frame ones; the method was immunoSEQ multiplex PCR. The sample contains a few hundred thousand clones, around nine tenths of which appear only once. The sample taken for sequencing was PBMCs or T cells enriched from blood (not recorded which). The receptors shown here come from a woman aged 40 to 49 who had recovered from COVID-19.

The chain has TRBV6-2 or TRBV6-3 and TRBJ1-5; perhaps TRBD1 as D (6 bases). The germline V and J ends were trimmed by 5 bases and 0 bases, with 11 bases remaining between them. Germline-derived CDR1 and CDR2 are MNHEY and SVGEGT. The CDR3 totals 15 residues. CDR3 residues: CASSPGAYSNQPQHF. The DNA of the CDR3 is TGTGCCAGCAGTCCAGGGGCTTATAGCAATCAGCCCCAGCATTTT.

The rearrangement joins TRBV19 to TRBJ1-2; no clear D gene. The CDR3 loop spans 14 amino acids. Per germline, CDR1 LNHDA and CDR2 SQIVND (reference sequence). The ends were cut back, 1 base at V and 4 bases at J, with 10 bases in the middle. The CDR3 reads CASSIGLLTYGYTF. In nucleotides, the CDR3 is TGTGCCAGTAGTATAGGACTCTTGACCTATGGCTACACCTTC.

The chain joins TRBV19 to TRBJ1-5; TRBD1 is a possible D gene (6 bases). CDR1 and CDR2 from the germline V gene are LNHDA and SQIVND (reference sequence). This CDR3 has 15 residues. V lost 5 bases, J lost 7 bases, and 18 bases lay in between. The CDR3 nucleotides read TGTGCCAGTAGTCCCACCGGGGGGGCTGGGCAGCCCCAGCATTTT. Amino acids: CASSPTGGAGQPQHF.

The chain recombines TRBV15 with TRBJ2-7; unclear D gene. With 5 bases removed from V and 2 bases from J, the gap between germline ends came to 16 bases. CDR3 length: 15 residues. From germline, CDR1 is LNHNV and CDR2 YYDKDF (reference sequence). CDR3 coding DNA: TGTGCCACCAGCGCCACGGGTTTTAGCACCTACGAGCAGTACTTC. Translation: CATSATGFSTYEQYF.

The CDR3 here is CASSHRGLAGEAYEQYF. DNA for the CDR3: TGCGCCAGCAGCCATCGTGGACTAGCGGGAGAGGCCTACGAGCAGTACTTC. The chain couples TRBV4-1 to TRBJ2-7; 13 nucleotides match TRBD2. After removal of 3 bases from V and 2 bases from J, the junction contained 7 bases not matched to a gene. CDR1 is MGHRA, CDR2 YSYEKL, per germline. The CDR3 is 17 residues long.

The genes are TRBV30 and TRBJ2-7; 7 bases are a match to TRBD2. The CDR3 consists of 13 residues. The V and J ends lost 3 bases and 3 bases, in that order; junction bases with no gene match: 5. Germline V gene sequence: CDR1 GTSNPN, CDR2 SVGIG (reference sequence). The DNA of the CDR3 is TGTGCCTGGAGCCCGGGGGGTATCTACGAGCAGTACTTC. It codes for CAWSPGGIYEQYF.

This clone was seen a single time. The rearrangement joins TRBV9 to TRBJ1-2; 7 bases are a match to TRBD1. The junction had 9 bases not matched to a gene; V was cut back by 3 bases and J by 4 bases. Germline CDR1 SGDLS, CDR2 YYNGEE. This CDR3 comprises 15 residues. The DNA for the CDR3 is TGTGCCAGCAGCGAGGTGTCGTACAGGGGCTATGGCTACACCTTC. Translating gives CASSEVSYRGYGYTF.

This rearrangement joins TRBV5-1 to TRBJ1-1, with 8 bases that match TRBD1. The CDR3 contains 14 residues. The germline CDR1 and CDR2 sequences are SGHRS and YFSETQ. The trim removed 4 bases at V and 4 bases at J, leaving 6 bases unmatched. DNA of the CDR3: TGCGCCAGCAGCCAAAGTACAGGGGGCACTGAAGCTTTCTTT. This codes for CASSQSTGGTEAFF.

The chain employs TRBV2 and TRBJ1-1; 11 nucleotides align to TRBD1. The CDR3 extends over 19 amino acids. Germline V gene data show CDR1 as SNHLY and CDR2 as FYNNEI. J was trimmed by 1 base and V by 6 bases; bases with no gene match: 16. CDR3 loop: CASRDGQGAGIARNTEAFF. CDR3 bases: TGTGCCAGCAGAGACGGACAGGGGGCAGGAATAGCGAGGAACACTGAAGCTTTCTTT.

This rearrangement joins TRBV9 to TRBJ2-2; 11 bases map to TRBD2. V was pared by 4 bases and J by 1 base, with 6 bases of the junction left unmatched. Looked up from germline, CDR1 is SGDLS and CDR2 is YYNGEE. The CDR3 loop spans 17 amino acids. The CDR3 is CASSTQLAGVNTGELFF. The CDR3 DNA sequence: TGTGCCAGCAGCACCCAACTAGCGGGAGTGAACACCGGGGAGCTGTTTTTT.

The chain recombines TRBV27 with TRBJ2-1, with 8 bases aligning to TRBD2. The CDR3 extends over 15 amino acids. V lost 4 bases and J lost 2; bases outside the gene matches: 4. Looked up from germline, CDR1 is MNHEY and CDR2 is SMNVEV (reference sequence). This chain's CDR3 is CASSWGTRAYNEQFF. The CDR3 bases are TGTGCCAGCAGTTGGGGGACTAGAGCCTACAATGAGCAGTTCTTC.

The chain uses TRBV12-3 or TRBV12-4 and TRBJ1-2, with D possibly matching TRBD1 (6 bases). The CDR3 sequence is 13 residues long. Trimming left V 6 bases short and J 2 bases short, with 10 bases between. CDR3 protein: CASRTDRNYGYTF. DNA of the CDR3: TGTGCCAGCAGAACCGACAGGAACTATGGCTACACCTTC.

The chain has TRBV4-2 and TRBJ2-7; D gene ambiguous. The CDR3 has 15 residues. The germline CDR1 and CDR2 sequences are LGHNA and YNFKEQ. Deletions cut 0 bases from V and 2 bases from J, with 11 bases between. The CDR3 coding sequence is TGTGCCAGCAGCCAAGAACACTACCTAACCTACGAGCAGTACTTC. Translated, it gives CASSQEHYLTYEQYF.

V and J are TRBV9 and TRBJ1-2; TRBD1 might be the D (5 bases). V was clipped by 4 bases and J by 7 bases, with 20 bases between them. Germline assignment: CDR1 SGDLS and CDR2 YYNGEE. The CDR3 has 15 residues. DNA of the CDR3: TGTGCCAGCAGCCCCCCCCAACCGGGGGTAATTGGCTACACCTTC. This codes for CASSPPQPGVIGYTF.

Only one count was recorded for this clone. CDR3 in amino acids: CASSGRGGRLETQYF. CDR3 DNA: TGTGCCAGCAGCGGGAGGGGCGGGAGACTCGAGACCCAGTACTTC. The chain links TRBV11-3 to TRBJ2-5, with 7 bases fitting TRBD2. CDR3 size: 15 residues. Germline loops: CDR1 SGHNT, CDR2 YENEEA. Germline trimming cut 5 bases from V and 5 bases from J; bases unmatched to any gene: 11.

The chain recombines TRBV10-3 with TRBJ1-6; D is possibly TRBD1 (5 bases). The CDR3 runs 15 residues. The germline V and J ends were trimmed by 0 bases and 10 bases, with 13 bases remaining between them. The germline gives CDR1 ENHRY, CDR2 SYGVKD. Here the CDR3 DNA reads TGTGCCATCAGTGAGTCCACAGGAATCGTGTCACCCCTCCACTTT. It is translated as CAISESTGIVSPLHF.

The genes are TRBV9 and TRBJ1-1, with D possibly matching TRBD1 (5 bases). The germline V gene has CDR1 SGDLS and CDR2 YYNGEE. This CDR3 is 15 amino acids long. Trimming left V 4 bases short and J 3 bases short, with 16 bases between. The CDR3 coding sequence is TGTGCCAGCAGCCTCCGGGGCGGGGATTACACTGAAGCTTTCTTT. It encodes CASSLRGGDYTEAFF.

The rearrangement uses TRBV6-5 and TRBJ1-5, with a weak D call TRBD1 (6 bases). The V end was cut by 7 bases, the J end by 0 bases, with 7 bases between. The CDR3 loop spans 13 amino acids. The germline V gene has CDR1 MNHEY and CDR2 SVGAGI. The CDR3 DNA follows: TGTGCCAGCATAGGGGGTAGCAATCAGCCCCAGCATTTT. As protein: CASIGGSNQPQHF.

CDR3 in amino acids: CASTTGNYGYTF. CDR3 bases: TGTGCCAGCACCACAGGGAACTATGGCTACACCTTC. This chain joins TRBV7-9 and TRBJ1-2, with D tentatively TRBD1 (6 bases). Germline values: CDR1 SEHNR, CDR2 FQNEAQ (reference sequence). The CDR3 runs to 12 residues. The V and J ends lost 7 bases and 2 bases respectively, with 8 bases between them.

This clone is a singleton in its sample. The V and J genes are TRBV6-5 and TRBJ1-4, with TRBD1 as a possible D gene (6 bases). V lost 2 bases and J 12 bases, leaving 19 bases between the germline ends. Germline lookup yields CDR1 MNHEY and CDR2 SVGAGI. The CDR3 spans 15 residues. The CDR3 region is CASSYRWTVPVELFF. DNA for the CDR3: TGTGCCAGCAGTTACCGGTGGACAGTACCCGTTGAACTGTTTTTT.